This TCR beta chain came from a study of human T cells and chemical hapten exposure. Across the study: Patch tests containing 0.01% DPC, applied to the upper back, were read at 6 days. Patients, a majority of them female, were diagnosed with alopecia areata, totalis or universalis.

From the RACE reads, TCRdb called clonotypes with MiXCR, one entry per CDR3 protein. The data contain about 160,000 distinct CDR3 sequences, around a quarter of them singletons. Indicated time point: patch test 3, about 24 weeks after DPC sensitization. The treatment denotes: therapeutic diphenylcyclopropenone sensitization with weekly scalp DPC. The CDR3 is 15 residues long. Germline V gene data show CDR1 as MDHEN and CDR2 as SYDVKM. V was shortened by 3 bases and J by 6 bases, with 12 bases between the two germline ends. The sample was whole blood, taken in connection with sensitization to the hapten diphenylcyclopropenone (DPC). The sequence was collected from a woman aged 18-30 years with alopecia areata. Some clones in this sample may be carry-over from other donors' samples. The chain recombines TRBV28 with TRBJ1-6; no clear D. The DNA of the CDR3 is TGTGCCAGCAGTTTTAATACAAACCTTAATTCACCCCTCCACTTT. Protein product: CASSFNTNLNSPLHF.